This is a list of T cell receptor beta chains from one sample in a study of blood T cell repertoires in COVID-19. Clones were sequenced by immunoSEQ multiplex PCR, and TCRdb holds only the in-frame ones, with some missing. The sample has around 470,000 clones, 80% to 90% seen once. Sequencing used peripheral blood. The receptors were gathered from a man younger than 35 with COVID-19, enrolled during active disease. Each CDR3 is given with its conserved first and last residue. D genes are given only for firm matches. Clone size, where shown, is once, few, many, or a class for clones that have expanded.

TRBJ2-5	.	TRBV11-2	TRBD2	TGTGCCAGCAGCTTAGCTAGCGGGGGGCGCAACCCAGAGACCCAGTACTTC	CASSLASGGRNPETQYF
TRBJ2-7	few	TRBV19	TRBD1	TGTGCCAGTAGTATCGGGACAGGGGTGTCCTACGAGCAGTACTTC	CASSIGTGVSYEQYF
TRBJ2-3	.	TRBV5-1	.	TGCGCCAGCAGAGTGGCGGGGCAGAGATCCACAGATACGCAGTATTTT	CASRVAGQRSTDTQYF
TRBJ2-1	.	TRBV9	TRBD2	TGTGCCAGCAGCGCACTAGCGGGAGGCGACAATGAGCAGTTCTTC	CASSALAGGDNEQFF
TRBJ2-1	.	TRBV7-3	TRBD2	TGTGCCAGCAGCCGCACTAGCGGGAGGGGTAATGAGCAGTTCTTC	CASSRTSGRGNEQFF
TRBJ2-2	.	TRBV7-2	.	TGTGCCAGCAGCTTAGGTAGCGGCCGTGGGGTGCTGTTTTTT	CASSLGSGRGVLFF
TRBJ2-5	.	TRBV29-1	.	TGCAGCGTTGAAAGGCTAGTTTTACAAGAGACCCAGTACTTC	CSVERLVLQETQYF
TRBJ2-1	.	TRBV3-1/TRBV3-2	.	TGTGCCAGCAGCCCCCAGATACTAGTCTTTTCTTGGCACCTGTTAAATGAGCAGTTCTTC	CASSPQILVFSWHLLNEQFF
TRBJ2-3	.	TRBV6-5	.	TGTGCCAGCTCTAAAGGGGCAGGGAACCCAGATACGCAGTATTTT	CASSKGAGNPDTQYF
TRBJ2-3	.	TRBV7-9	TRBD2	TGTGCCAGCAGCTTCTATCTAGCGGGGCAGGATACGCAGTATTTT	CASSFYLAGQDTQYF
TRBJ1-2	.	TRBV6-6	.	TGTGCCAGCAGTTACGAACAAGCTAACTATGGCTACACCTTC	CASSYEQANYGYTF
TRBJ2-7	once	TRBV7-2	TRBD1	TGTGCCAGCAGCTTTCGACAGGGGGCTGAGCAGTACTTC	CASSFRQGAEQYF
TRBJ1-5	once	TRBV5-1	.	TGCGCCAGCAGCCCAGGGGTTAGCAATCAGCCCCAGCATTTT	CASSPGVSNQPQHF
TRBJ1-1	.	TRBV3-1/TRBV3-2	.	TGTGCCAGCAGCCAAAGCGGGGGGCCCCTAGGCATGAACACTGAAGCTTTCTTT	CASSQSGGPLGMNTEAFF
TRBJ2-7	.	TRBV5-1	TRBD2	TGCGCCAGCAGCTTGGGGAGTAGCGGGAGCCACGAGCAGTACTTC	CASSLGSSGSHEQYF
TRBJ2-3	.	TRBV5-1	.	TGCGCCAGCAGCTTGGAAGTTCCAGTACCCACAGATACGCAGTATTTT	CASSLEVPVPTDTQYF
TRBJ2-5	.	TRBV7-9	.	TGTGCCAGCAGCTTAGCCGCAGGGCGAGAGACCCAGTACTTC	CASSLAAGRETQYF
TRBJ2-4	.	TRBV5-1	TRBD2	TGCGCCAGCAGCGGGGGGACTAGCGGGAGCCTAGCCAAAAACATTCAGTACTTC	CASSGGTSGSLAKNIQYF
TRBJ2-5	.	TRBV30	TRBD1	TGTGCCTGGAGTGGCGGACAGGGTGGGTTGGAGACCCAGTACTTC	CAWSGGQGGLETQYF
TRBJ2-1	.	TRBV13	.	TGTGCCAGCAGCTGGGGCAGAGCGGGTGAGCAGTTCTTC	CASSWGRAGEQFF
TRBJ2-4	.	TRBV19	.	TGTGCCAGTAGTATTAGTACCATTCAGTACTTC	CASSISTIQYF
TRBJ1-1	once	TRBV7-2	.	TGTGCCAGCAGCTCCTTTCGGAACACTGAAGCTTTCTTT	CASSSFRNTEAFF
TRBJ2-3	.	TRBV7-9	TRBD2	TGTGCCAGCAGCTCTACTACTTTTGGGGCGGGAGGCACAGATACGCAGTATTTT	CASSSTTFGAGGTDTQYF
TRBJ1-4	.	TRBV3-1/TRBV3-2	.	TGTGCCAGCAGCCCAAGACGGGGAGCAACTAATGAAAAACTGTTTTTT	CASSPRRGATNEKLFF
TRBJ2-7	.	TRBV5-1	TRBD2	TGCGCCAGCAGCAACTCCGGGACTAGCGGGAGAGGTTCCTACGAGCAGTACTTC	CASSNSGTSGRGSYEQYF
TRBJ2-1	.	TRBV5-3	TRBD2	TGTGCCAGAAGCTTGGTGGGCGGTAGACCGAAGAGGACTAGCGGGAAGAATGAGCAGTTCTTC	CARSLVGGRPKRTSGKNEQFF
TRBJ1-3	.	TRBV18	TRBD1	TGTGCCAGCTCATACCGGGACAGGGGATCCGGAAACACCATATATTTT	CASSYRDRGSGNTIYF
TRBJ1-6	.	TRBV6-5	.	TGTGCCAGCAGTTACTCCGCAGGGAGGTATTCACCCCTCCACTTT	CASSYSAGRYSPLHF
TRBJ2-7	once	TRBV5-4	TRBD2	TGTGCCAGCAGCTTGGCTAGCGGGGGAGACGAGCAGTACTTC	CASSLASGGDEQYF
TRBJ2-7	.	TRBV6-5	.	TGTGCCAGCAGGCGGAGGGAAAGGGGAGCCTACGAGCAGTACTTC	CASRRRERGAYEQYF
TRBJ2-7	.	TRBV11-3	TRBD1	TGTGCCAGCAGCTTGTTGGGGACAGGAGAGTACTTC	CASSLLGTGEYF
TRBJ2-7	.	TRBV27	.	TGTGCCAGCAGTTTAGGAGGGAGGCTTTTAGGGTACGAGCAGTACTTC	CASSLGGRLLGYEQYF
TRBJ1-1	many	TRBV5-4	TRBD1	TGTGCCAGCAGCGGAGCGGGACAGGGGGATTCTTTCTTT	CASSGAGQGDSFF
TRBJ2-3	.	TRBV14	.	TGTGCCAGCAGCCAGTCAGCTGCGGCGGGACCGACAGATACGCAGTATTTT	CASSQSAAAGPTDTQYF
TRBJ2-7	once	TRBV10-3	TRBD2	TGTGCCATCAGTGGCGGGACTACCTTATCCTACGAGCAGTACTTC	CAISGGTTLSYEQYF
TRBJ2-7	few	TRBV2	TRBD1	TGTGCCACCCGGGACAGGGTCGACGAGCAGTACTTC	CATRDRVDEQYF
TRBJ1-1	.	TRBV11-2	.	TGTGCCAGCAGCTTAGCGCAGGGGACGAACACTGAAGCTTTCTTT	CASSLAQGTNTEAFF
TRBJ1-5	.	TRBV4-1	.	TGCGCCAGCAGCCAAGACGAGGGTATTCAGCCCCAGCATTTT	CASSQDEGIQPQHF
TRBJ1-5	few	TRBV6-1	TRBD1	TGTGCCAGCAGTGACAGGGGGCCCGGCAATCAGCCCCAGCATTTT	CASSDRGPGNQPQHF
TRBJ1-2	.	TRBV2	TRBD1	TGTGCCAGCAGTGAGCAGGGACAGGGGGCAAACACGGATGGCTACACCTTC	CASSEQGQGANTDGYTF
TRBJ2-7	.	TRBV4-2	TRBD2	TGTGCCAGCAGCCAAGGAGGGACTAGCGGGGGCTACGAGCAGTACTTC	CASSQGGTSGGYEQYF
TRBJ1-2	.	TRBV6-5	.	TGTGCCAGCAGCCCAGGGTGGTCGAACTATGGCTACACCTTC	CASSPGWSNYGYTF
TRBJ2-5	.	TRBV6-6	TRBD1	TGTGCCAGCAGATTGGGACAGCAAGAGACCCAGTACTTC	CASRLGQQETQYF